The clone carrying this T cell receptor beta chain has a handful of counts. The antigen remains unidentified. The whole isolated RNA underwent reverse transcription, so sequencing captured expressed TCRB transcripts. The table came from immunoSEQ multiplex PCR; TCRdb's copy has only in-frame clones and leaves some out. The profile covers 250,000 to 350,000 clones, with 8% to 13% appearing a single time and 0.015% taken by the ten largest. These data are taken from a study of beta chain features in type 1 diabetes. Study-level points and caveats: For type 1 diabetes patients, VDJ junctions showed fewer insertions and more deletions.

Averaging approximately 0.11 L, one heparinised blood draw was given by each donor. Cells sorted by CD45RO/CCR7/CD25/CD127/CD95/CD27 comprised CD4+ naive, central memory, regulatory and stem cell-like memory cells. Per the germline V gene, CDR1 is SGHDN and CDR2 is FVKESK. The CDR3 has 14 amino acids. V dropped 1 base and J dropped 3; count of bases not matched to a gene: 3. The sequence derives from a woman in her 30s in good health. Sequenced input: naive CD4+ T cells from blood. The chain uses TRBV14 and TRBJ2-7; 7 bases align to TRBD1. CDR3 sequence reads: CASSQGPGGYEQYF. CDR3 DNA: TGTGCCAGCAGCCAAGGACCAGGGGGCTACGAGCAGTACTTC.